These T cell receptor beta chains were read from a single sample in a study of Ad26.COV2.S vaccination and SARS-CoV-2 variants. Produced via immunoSEQ multiplex PCR; TCRdb's table is partial and in-frame only. The repertoire holds 300,000 to 450,000 clones, with just over 90% as singletons. The starting material was peripheral blood, obtained after recovery from COVID-19. These TCRs come from a human donor who had recovered from COVID-19. Each CDR3 is given without its conserved first and last residue. D genes are given only for firm matches.

D,V,J,CDR3
-,TRBV5-4,TRBJ2-1,ASSLPSYNEQF
-,TRBV6-5,TRBJ2-2,ASSGNTNTGELF
TRBD1,TRBV5-1,TRBJ1-1,ASNLGRGPRTEAF
-,TRBV5-6,TRBJ1-2,ASSLASGGGYT
-,TRBV6-6,TRBJ1-3,ASSTVAFTSGNTIY
-,TRBV5-1,TRBJ2-3,ASTPTARNTDTQY
-,TRBV27,TRBJ1-2,ASSLSISNYGYT
TRBD2,TRBV7-8,TRBJ2-1,ASSFGLAGGWNEQF
TRBD1,TRBV2,TRBJ1-3,ASSRGQGSANTIY
-,TRBV5-1,TRBJ2-7,ASSDRDIGYEQY
-,TRBV9,TRBJ2-5,ASSPRGQETQY
TRBD1,TRBV10-3,TRBJ2-4,AISAQGIIAKNIQY
-,TRBV5-1,TRBJ1-1,ASSPIGKNTEAF
TRBD2,TRBV5-1,TRBJ2-1,ASSLSPAGGTVNEQF
-,TRBV25-1,TRBJ2-5,ASSGPRETQY
-,TRBV7-9,TRBJ2-3,ASSPPGPITDTQY
-,TRBV6-2/TRBV6-3,TRBJ2-2,ASSYWGGPTGELF
-,TRBV5-1,TRBJ2-5,ASTAVWGETQY
-,TRBV2,TRBJ1-2,ASSSGPTSNYGYT
-,TRBV6-2/TRBV6-3,TRBJ1-1,ASSYPTGWVNTEAF
-,TRBV4-2,TRBJ1-1,ASSRGGTNTEAF
TRBD1,TRBV7-2,TRBJ2-6,ASSLAPGDRGFLSGANVLT
-,TRBV2,TRBJ1-2,ASSGDASNYGYT
TRBD2,TRBV11-3,TRBJ2-3,ASSLSLAGGRTDTQY
-,TRBV27,TRBJ1-6,ASTNKGLAPLH
-,TRBV5-1,TRBJ2-5,ASSSQAYQETQY
-,TRBV9,TRBJ2-2,ASSVGSTGELF
-,TRBV10-2,TRBJ2-4,ASSESKGQGEY
TRBD2,TRBV4-2,TRBJ2-7,ASSHNPTSGGGEQY
TRBD1,TRBV27,TRBJ1-6,ASSLTGQGNSPLH
TRBD1,TRBV9,TRBJ2-2,ASSARQGSAGELF
-,TRBV5-1,TRBJ1-1,ASSLAVGGHTEAF
TRBD1,TRBV7-9,TRBJ1-1,ASSGQGPKNTEAF
TRBD1,TRBV11-3,TRBJ2-7,ASSLGDRGRYEQY
TRBD2,TRBV6-1,TRBJ2-3,ASSERGARTDTQY
-,TRBV4-1,TRBJ1-2,ASSQDTAGPNYGYT
TRBD1,TRBV10-3,TRBJ2-5,ATRWDSQETQY
TRBD1,TRBV2,TRBJ2-5,ASTGGFLQETQY
-,TRBV7-9,TRBJ2-2,ASSLSRGPHNTGELF
TRBD1,TRBV29-1,TRBJ1-2,SVVRGHYGYT
-,TRBV6-4,TRBJ1-1,ASSDTVTGGPGTEAF
TRBD2,TRBV11-2,TRBJ2-7,ASSPLAGGEQY
TRBD1,TRBV5-6,TRBJ1-3,ASSPTGVDTIY
-,TRBV5-6,TRBJ1-4,ASSLEGGWNEKLF
TRBD2,TRBV6-5,TRBJ2-7,ASSFGSGGNYEQY
-,TRBV16,TRBJ1-2,ASSQRENYGYT
TRBD1,TRBV9,TRBJ1-2,ASSAQNRGGYT
TRBD2,TRBV9,TRBJ2-3,ASSVGTSGVQDTQY
TRBD1,TRBV15,TRBJ2-1,ATSRRQGAYNEQF
-,TRBV27,TRBJ2-1,ASSLLGGEQF
-,TRBV3-1/TRBV3-2,TRBJ1-1,ASSQAVGAVAF
TRBD1,TRBV4-1,TRBJ1-1,ASSQELWGRGRNTEAF